This T cell receptor beta chain was sequenced in a study of shared clonotypes between healthy human individuals. The study's findings and limits: Sampling was confined to blood; repertoires within tissues likely differ.

Worth noting for this clone: Its antigen is still unknown. A read error may produce the germline difference seen at one junction end.

The CDR3 sequence is 13 residues long. Germline V lookup: CDR1 SEHNR, CDR2 FQNEAQ (reference sequence). The method was immunoSEQ multiplex PCR; TCRdb's version includes in-frame clones alone and lacks a portion of them. The table shows approximately 250,000 clones, with just over 65% occurring only once. The clonotype was recovered from a man aged 25-45 years in good health. V usage is TRBV7-9 and J usage is TRBJ2-1; 9 bases are shared with TRBD1. Source material: memory CD4+ T cells sorted from blood. Subset reported: CD45RA-negative fraction. The CDR3 DNA reads as TGCGCCAGCAGCCAAGATCGGGGACAGGGGCAGTTCTTC. This translates into CASSQDRGQGQFF.